The source of this T cell receptor beta chain is a study of blood T cell repertoires in COVID-19. On the study more broadly: Sites across the United States, Italy and Spain contributed samples from acute and convalescent COVID-19. T cells, B-cell-depleted T cells, or PBMCs provided the cDNA or gDNA that served as material.

In the authors' workflow: From reference gene primer amplification, estimates of nucleated cell counts were derived. Generated by immunoSEQ multiplex PCR, the TCRdb table keeps only in-frame clones and is missing some. V, J and clone size reflect that table, while D and trimming were determined from the DNA. The table shows under 200,000 clones, with around 90% occurring only once. This clone was seen a single time. The CDR3 runs to 14 residues. V was clipped by 2 bases and J by 3 bases, with 9 bases between them. Germline V CDR1 and CDR2: SGHKS, YYEKEE (reference sequence). This rearrangement joins TRBV5-5 to TRBJ1-3; D may be TRBD1 (5 bases). Sequenced input: peripheral blood. This sequence originates from a man aged 45-65 years with acute or convalescent COVID-19. The CDR3 DNA follows: TGTGCCAGCAGCTTCAGCGACAGTGGAAACACCATATATTTT. Protein: CASSFSDSGNTIYF.